The 27 T cell receptor beta chains below come from one sample, sequenced in a study of blood T cells in healthy people across ages. The use of a sample-barcoded 5' primer and a J-beta primer mix characterized a second PCR of 7 to 11 cycles. TCRdb passed the 5' RACE reads through MiXCR, listing each CDR3 protein once. The sample includes over a million distinct CDR3 sequences, more than 35% of them seen just once. The specimen sequenced was blood. The source of these receptors is a woman between 55 and 75 years old in good health.

This clonotype occurred a few times. The chain carries TRBV15 and TRBJ2-3; 9 nucleotides align to TRBD2. V lost 6 bases and J lost 4; bases outside the gene matches: 5. The germline V gene has CDR1 LNHNV and CDR2 YYDKDF (reference sequence). The CDR3 extends over 14 amino acids. The chain's CDR3 is CATSRGRAADTQYF. CDR3 coding DNA: TGTGCCACCAGTCGCGGGAGGGCGGCAGATACGCAGTATTTT.

Note on this clonotype: The junction differs from germline at one of its ends, possibly a read error. This chain uses TRBV7-9 with TRBJ2-3, with D unresolved. The germline V gene has CDR1 SEHNR and CDR2 FQNEAQ (reference sequence). The CDR3 extends over 14 amino acids. The chain's CDR3 is CASSPPDGTETQYF. CDR3 bases: TGTGCCAGCAGCCCCCCGGACGGAACAGAGACGCAGTATTTT.

The chain employs TRBV30 and TRBJ2-7, with D possibly matching TRBD1 (8 bases). Germline CDR1 reads GTSNPN; CDR2 reads SVGIG (reference sequence). The CDR3 totals 14 residues. Trimming pared 0 bases from V and 6 bases from J, leaving 15 bases between. DNA of the CDR3: TGTGCCTGGAGTGTAACAGGGGGGGGCATCGAGCAGTACTTC. Translated: CAWSVTGGGIEQYF.

This clonotype came up a few times. This chain connects TRBV20-1 to TRBJ2-1; the D call may be TRBD1 or TRBD2 (5 bases each). The V end lost 0 bases, the J end lost 15 bases, and 15 bases lay between the germline ends. The V gene's germline CDR1 is DFQATT and CDR2 SNEGSKA (reference sequence). The CDR3 length is 12 residues. The CDR3 here is CSAREGTNVRFF. The CDR3 DNA reads as TGCAGTGCTAGAGAAGGGACCAACGTACGGTTCTTC.

This clonotype has more than one count but fewer than ten. This chain links TRBV27 with TRBJ2-7; 9 bases map to TRBD2. Trimming at V came to 5 bases and at J to 6 bases, leaving 11 bases not matched to a gene. Germline-derived CDR1 and CDR2 are MNHEY and SMNVEV (reference sequence). The CDR3 totals 15 residues. The CDR3 sequence: CASSRLAEGISEQYF. In DNA form, the CDR3 reads TGTGCCAGCAGTAGACTAGCGGAGGGAATCTCCGAGCAGTACTTC.

This clonotype was observed a handful of times. The genes are TRBV10-2 and TRBJ1-1; D is unclear. V lost 5 bases to trimming and J lost 5 bases, with 15 bases between them. This CDR3 region has 14 residues. CDR1 WSHSY and CDR2 SAAADI come from the germline V gene. The CDR3 sequence: CASSPPRVETEAFF. In DNA, the CDR3 is TGCGCCAGCAGTCCCCCCCGGGTTGAGACTGAAGCTTTCTTT.

This clonotype has more than one count but fewer than ten. The chain couples TRBV24-1 to TRBJ2-7; TRBD1 agrees at 12 bases. The CDR3 totals 14 residues. CDR1 KGHDR and CDR2 SFDVKD come from the germline V gene. The junction had 2 bases not matched to a gene; V was cut back by 3 bases and J by 6 bases. DNA for the CDR3: TGTGCCACCAGTGATGGGGGACAGGGGGCCGAGCAGTACTTC. It encodes CATSDGGQGAEQYF.

This clonotype was seen only a few times. V gene TRBV11-2 combines with J gene TRBJ2-1, with TRBD2 matching 10 bases. Trimming removed 0 bases from V and 12 bases from J; junction bases left unmatched: 11. Germline values: CDR1 SGHAT, CDR2 FQNNGV. The CDR3 has 16 amino acids. As DNA, the CDR3 is TGTGCCAGCAGCTTAGATGCTCCTAGCGGGGGCGGGGGGCAGTTCTTC. Translation: CASSLDAPSGGGGQFF.

Comments on this clonotype: The germline gene is not matched at one end of the junction; a read error may be the cause. The V and J genes are TRBV19 and TRBJ2-3, with 9 bases aligning to TRBD2. CDR3 length: 15 amino acids. The germline CDR1 and CDR2 sequences are LNHDA and SQIVND (reference sequence). The CDR3 DNA reads TGTGCCAGTAGGATAGGCGGGAGGGCCATCGATACGCAGTATTTT. It translates to CASRIGGRAIDTQYF.

This clonotype turned up a few times. V and J are TRBV9 and TRBJ2-7; TRBD1 agrees at 7 bases. The CDR3 sequence is 14 residues long. Germline loops: CDR1 SGDLS, CDR2 YYNGEE. Trimming removed 0 bases from V and 4 bases from J; junction bases left unmatched: 4. The CDR3 DNA reads TGTGCCAGCAGCGTAGAAGGGGGCGCATACGAGCAGTACTTC. Its protein is CASSVEGGAYEQYF.

The chain has TRBV3-1 and TRBJ2-4, with D uncertain. Looked up from germline, CDR1 is LGHDT and CDR2 is YNNKEL (reference sequence). CDR3 length: 15 residues. Between the trimmed V and J ends, which lost 4 bases and 0 bases, there was a span of 10 bases. As DNA, the CDR3 is TGTGCCAGCAGCCCCTCCGCGGTAGCCAAAAACATTCAGTACTTC. This gives the protein CASSPSAVAKNIQYF.

The chain joins TRBV14 to TRBJ1-2; 8 bases agree with TRBD1. Per germline, CDR1 SGHDN and CDR2 FVKESK. The CDR3 sequence is 14 residues long. V gave up 3 bases and J gave up 7 bases; unmatched junction bases: 7. The CDR3 sequence: CASSQVRGRVGYTF. The CDR3 coding sequence is TGTGCCAGCAGCCAGGTCAGGGGGCGCGTTGGCTACACCTTC.

The V call is TRBV6-1, the J call TRBJ1-5, with a possible D match to TRBD1 (6 bases). The germline CDR1 and CDR2 sequences are MNHNS and SASEGT. The CDR3 is 17 residues long. Trimming stripped 1 base from V and 1 base from J, with 14 bases between. CDR3 nucleotide sequence: TGTGCCAGCAGTGAAGGGGCCGGGACATCGAGCAATCAGCCCCAGCATTTT. This sequence encodes CASSEGAGTSSNQPQHF.

This sequence joins TRBV15 and TRBJ1-2; tentative D call: TRBD1 (6 bases). Trimming pared 1 base from V and 8 bases from J, leaving 14 bases between. Germline values: CDR1 LNHNV, CDR2 YYDKDF (reference sequence). The CDR3 has 14 residues. The DNA of the CDR3 is TGTGCCACCAGCAGAGGAGGACAGAGCTGGGGCTACACCTTC. This encodes CATSRGGQSWGYTF.

V is TRBV5-1 and J is TRBJ2-1; TRBD1 matches 8 bases. The V gene's germline CDR1 is SGHRS and CDR2 YFSETQ. V lost 4 bases and J lost 1; bases outside the gene matches: 10. The CDR3 consists of 17 residues. CDR3 sequence reads: CASSGGQVLRSYNEQFF. In nucleotides, the CDR3 is TGCGCCAGCAGCGGGGGACAGGTCCTTCGATCCTACAATGAGCAGTTCTTC. Full variable domain (rest looked up from reference TRBV5-1 and TRBJ2-1): KAGVTQTPRYLIKTRGQQVTLSCSPISGHRSVSWYQQTPGQGLQFLFEYFSETQRNKGNFPGRFSGRQFSNSRSEMNVSTLELGDSALYLCASSGGQVLRSYNEQFFGPGTRLTVL.

The chain carries TRBV7-9 and TRBJ2-7; D call uncertain. The germline V gene has CDR1 SEHNR and CDR2 FQNEAQ (reference sequence). This CDR3 is built from 14 residues. Deletions cut 3 bases from V and 3 bases from J, with 12 bases between. The CDR3 DNA follows: TGTGCCAGCAGCTTTAAGGACCGTTACTACGAGCAGTACTTC. Its protein is CASSFKDRYYEQYF.

This clonotype has ten or more counts. The V call is TRBV10-3, the J call TRBJ2-3; 9 positions agree with TRBD1. The CDR3 totals 16 residues. The V gene end was trimmed by 4 bases and the J gene end by 0 bases; junction bases not matched to a gene: 5. Germline V gene data show CDR1 as ENHRY and CDR2 as SYGVKD. CDR3 protein: CAISVSGTGSTDTQYF. The CDR3, as DNA: TGTGCCATCAGTGTATCCGGGACAGGGAGCACAGATACGCAGTATTTT.

On this clonotype itself: Relative to the germline gene, one junction end is altered; a read error may explain this. The CDR3 reads CASSFAGEVYEQYF. In DNA, the CDR3 is TGTGCCAGCAGTTTCGCGGGGGAGGTCTACGAGCAGTATTTC. The chain couples TRBV12-3 or TRBV12-4 to TRBJ2-5; 7 bases fit TRBD2. CDR3 size: 14 residues.

The chain has TRBV20-1 and TRBJ2-1; TRBD2 matches at 9 bases. CDR1 and CDR2 (germline): DFQATT, SNEGSKA (reference sequence). CDR3 length: 14 residues. The V and J ends lost 6 bases and 2 bases, in that order; junction bases with no gene match: 5. Here the CDR3 DNA reads TGCAGTGCCTCCTCTAGCGGGACCTACAATGAGCAGTTCTTC. This sequence encodes CSASSSGTYNEQFF.

The chain links TRBV5-6 to TRBJ2-1, with 8 bases that match TRBD1. This CDR3 region has 15 residues. Germline CDR1 SGHDT, CDR2 YYEEEE. After removal of 4 bases from V and 12 bases from J, the junction contained 15 bases not matched to a gene. CDR3 sequence reads: CASSRDRRSMRGQFF. Written as DNA, the CDR3 is TGTGCCAGCAGCCGGGACAGGCGAAGCATGAGGGGGCAGTTCTTC.

This chain's CDR3 is CASFDRDATYEQYF. The CDR3 nucleotides read TGTGCCAGTTTCGACAGGGACGCTACCTACGAGCAGTACTTC. J is TRBJ2-4 and V is TRBV19; 7 bases line up with TRBD1. The J call may be mistaken, given a closer DNA end match to TRBJ2-7. The CDR3 contains 14 residues. CDR1 is LNHDA and CDR2 is SQIVND in the germline V gene (reference sequence).

This clonotype appeared a single time. This chain joins TRBV6-2 or TRBV6-3 and TRBJ2-3, with 13 bases that match TRBD2. Germline V gives CDR1 MNHEY, CDR2 SVGEGT. J lost 4 bases, V lost 3 bases, and 13 bases had no gene match. The CDR3 runs to 19 residues. In nucleotides, the CDR3 is TGTGCCAGCAGTTATGGTAGGACTAGCGGGAGAGTGGAAGCAGATACGCAGTATTTT. This sequence encodes CASSYGRTSGRVEADTQYF.

The chain recombines TRBV9 with TRBJ2-5; unclear D gene. The DNA end is a closer match to TRBJ2-7, so the J assignment may be wrong. CDR1 and CDR2 (germline): SGDLS, YYNGEE. The length of the CDR3 is 14 residues. The CDR3 is CASSVAVGRYEQYF. The CDR3 coding sequence is TGTGCCAGCAGCGTAGCTGTCGGTCGGTACGAGCAGTACTTC.

This chain connects TRBV15 to TRBJ2-7, with D possibly TRBD2 on 7 matching bases. The CDR3 covers 12 residues. V lost 3 bases and J lost 12, with 15 bases in between. Germline V lookup: CDR1 LNHNV, CDR2 YYDKDF (reference sequence). The CDR3 reads CATSSRGREWYF. In nucleotides, the CDR3 is TGTGCCACCAGCAGTCGGGGGCGGGAGTGGTACTTC.

This chain uses TRBV20-1 with TRBJ1-2; D gene unclear. This CDR3 is 11 amino acids long. CDR1 is DFQATT and CDR2 is SNEGSKA in the germline V gene (reference sequence). The V end lost 5 bases, the J end lost 2 bases, and 6 bases lay between the germline ends. CDR3 protein: CSAGRNYGYTF. The CDR3 nucleotides are TGCAGTGCTGGAAGGAACTATGGCTACACCTTC.

CDR3 sequence reads: CAWSVFSYEQYF. The CDR3 nucleotides read TGTGCCTGGAGTGTGTTCTCCTACGAGCAGTACTTC. This chain connects TRBV30 to TRBJ2-7, with D unresolved. V lost 0 bases and J lost 0, with 3 bases in between. The CDR3 has 12 residues. Germline V gene lookup returns CDR1 GTSNPN and CDR2 SVGIG (reference sequence).

The chain links TRBV2 to TRBJ2-5, with D possibly matching TRBD1 (6 bases). V dropped 5 bases and J dropped 3 bases, with 10 bases sitting between them. The germline V gene has CDR1 SNHLY and CDR2 FYNNEI. CDR3 length: 13 residues. CDR3: CASSRDTEETQYF. CDR3 DNA: TGTGCCAGCAGTAGGGACACCGAAGAGACCCAGTACTTC.